This TCR beta chain was captured in a study of blood T cell repertoires in COVID-19. Background on the study: The samples span acute and convalescent COVID-19 from the United States, Italy and Spain. Sample material is recorded as cDNA or gDNA derived from T cells, B-cell-depleted T cells, or PBMCs.

In the authors' workflow: Amplification of reference gene primers was used by the study to estimate nucleated cell counts. Repertoires were generated with immunoSEQ multiplex PCR, while TCRdb's copy carries only in-frame clones and drops some. V and J calls and clone size are copied from that table; D and trimming were computed from the DNA. The data show tens of thousands of clones, about four fifths seen once. With regard to this clone: The germline gene is not matched at one end of the junction; a read error may be the cause.

There are 14 residues in the CDR3. Germline V gene sequence: CDR1 SSHAT, CDR2 FNYEAQ (reference sequence). The chain employs TRBV7-7 and TRBJ2-5, with 11 bases that match TRBD2. The sequenced sample consisted of peripheral blood. The TCR was taken from a woman aged 80 or over with active or convalescent COVID-19. The CDR3 here is CASSLAGGQETQYF. The CDR3 DNA follows: TGTGCTAGCAGCTTAGCGGGGGGGCAAGAGACCCAGTACTTC.